This T cell receptor (beta chain) derives from a study of T cell responses to AZD1222 COVID-19 vaccine. The V and J ends lost 5 bases and 5 bases, in that order; junction bases with no gene match: 5. CDR3 length: 15 amino acids. In germline, CDR1 is MRHNA, CDR2 SNTAGT. This clone showed up just a few times. Clones were read by immunoSEQ multiplex PCR, and TCRdb kept only the in-frame ones, dropping some. The sample includes approximately 88,000 clones, 60% to 80% of them seen just once. The rearrangement uses TRBV6-4 and TRBJ2-1; 11 bases agree with TRBD2. The receptor was derived from an adult in good health. The specimen was peripheral blood, collected on day 0 of AZD1222 vaccination. CDR3 region: CASSSLAGADNEQFF. DNA of the CDR3: TGTGCCAGCAGTTCACTAGCGGGAGCCGACAATGAGCAGTTCTTC.